One T cell receptor beta chain is described in this entry. What it binds is not known. Measured with immunoSEQ multiplex PCR; TCRdb has only the in-frame clones, and not every one. Altogether several thousand clones are present, 60% to 85% being singletons, with the ten largest covering over 15%. This record belongs to a study of CD4+ T cells in melanoma. Study results and limitations: In melanoma, neoantigen-specific CD4+ T cells reportedly differed in differentiation state. A reported correlation linked neoantigen-specific CD4+ T cells to CD8+, macrophage and B cell function.

The CDR3 covers 16 residues. The junction had 9 bases not matched to a gene; V was cut back by 0 bases and J by 5 bases. Per the germline V gene, CDR1 is MNHNS and CDR2 is SASEGT. This receptor was obtained from a human donor with melanoma. The V and J genes are TRBV6-1 and TRBJ1-2; 7 bases agree with TRBD1. Sequencing was carried out using cells from a culture (not recorded whether cultured in vitro). In DNA, the CDR3 is TGTGCCAGCAGTGAAGCGTGGGGGACAGCCTCTTATGGCTACACCTTC. Translation: CASSEAWGTASYGYTF.